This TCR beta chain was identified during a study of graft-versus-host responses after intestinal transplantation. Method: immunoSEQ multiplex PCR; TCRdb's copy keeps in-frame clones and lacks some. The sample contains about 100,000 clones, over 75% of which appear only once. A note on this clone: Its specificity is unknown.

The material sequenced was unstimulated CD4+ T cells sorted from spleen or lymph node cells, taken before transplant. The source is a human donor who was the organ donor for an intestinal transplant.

The CDR3 DNA follows: TGCAGCGTTGGGACAGGGGGAAACTCTGGAAACACCATATATTTT. This codes for CSVGTGGNSGNTIYF. The rearrangement joins TRBV29-1 to TRBJ1-3; TRBD1 aligns across 10 bases. Losses at the gene ends were 4 bases for V and 0 bases for J; bases not matched to a gene: 3. This CDR3 spans 15 amino acids. Per germline, CDR1 SQVTM and CDR2 ANQGSEA.